Shown below are 18 T cell receptor beta chains from a single sample sequenced in a study of cytomegalovirus exposure and HLA in healthy donors. Use of 60 Vbeta and 13 Jbeta primers characterized the PCR. TCRdb's table, derived via immunoSEQ multiplex PCR, lists solely in-frame clones and lacks some. The top ten clones hold roughly 30% of a sample with some 78,000 clones, roughly 80% of them seen once. The sequencing sample was made of PBMCs. These TCRs come from a man in his fifties or sixties in good health and CMV-seropositive.

This sequence joins TRBV9 and TRBJ2-1; 8 bases agree with TRBD2. The ends lost 3 bases at V and 7 bases at J; junction bases unmatched: 9. There are 15 residues in the CDR3. CDR1 and CDR2 (germline): SGDLS, YYNGEE. CDR3 amino acids: CASSAGGEFLNEQFF. The CDR3 DNA is TGTGCCAGCAGCGCCGGGGGGGAATTTCTTAATGAGCAGTTCTTC.

The chain uses TRBV28 and TRBJ1-5; D unclear. This CDR3 has 14 residues. The germline gives CDR1 MDHEN, CDR2 SYDVKM. Trimming shortened V by 2 bases and J by 4 bases, and 9 bases separated the two germline ends. The CDR3 is CASSLKEVNQPQHF. CDR3 bases: TGTGCCAGCAGTTTAAAGGAGGTGAATCAGCCCCAGCATTTT.

This clone was recorded once. This chain uses TRBV27 with TRBJ2-5; possible D gene TRBD2, 6 bases. From germline, CDR1 is MNHEY and CDR2 SMNVEV (reference sequence). V lost 6 bases, J lost 3 bases, and 11 bases lay in between. The CDR3 has 13 residues. The CDR3 DNA reads as TGTGCCAGCAGAGTGGGGGGAGAAGAGACCCAGTACTTC. Its protein is CASRVGGEETQYF.

CDR3 loop: CASSIGQGSTNHQETQYF. CDR3 sequence (DNA): TGTGCCAGTAGTATAGGACAGGGATCGACAAATCACCAAGAGACCCAGTACTTC. This chain connects TRBV19 to TRBJ2-5, with 7 bases matching TRBD1. The CDR3 sequence is 18 residues long. The germline V gene has CDR1 LNHDA and CDR2 SQIVND (reference sequence). The V segment lost 1 base and the J segment 0 bases; nucleotides outside the gene matches: 11.

The chain employs TRBV6-5 and TRBJ2-2; TRBD2 agrees at 8 bases. The length of the CDR3 is 15 residues. CDR1 and CDR2 from the germline V gene are MNHEY and SVGAGI. V trimming: 7 bases; J trimming: 7 bases; junction bases outside the gene matches: 11. The DNA for the CDR3 is TGTGCCAGCACGCGTCGGGAGGGGACCGACGGGGAGCTGTTTTTT. This translates into CASTRREGTDGELFF.

This clone appeared a single time. This chain uses TRBV5-4 with TRBJ2-5; 8 bases agree with TRBD1. Germline CDR1 is SGHNT and CDR2 is YYREEE (reference sequence). The CDR3 runs to 16 residues. V trimming: 3 bases; J trimming: 0 bases; junction bases outside the gene matches: 7. The CDR3 DNA sequence: TGTGCCAGCAGCTCGGGACAGGCCCGGTACCAAGAGACCCAGTACTTC. Translating gives CASSSGQARYQETQYF.

J is TRBJ2-7 and V is TRBV30; 8 nucleotides match TRBD2. Trimming at V came to 6 bases and at J to 3 bases, leaving 10 bases not matched to a gene. Per germline, CDR1 GTSNPN and CDR2 SVGIG (reference sequence). The CDR3 length is 14 residues. For the CDR3, the DNA is TGTGCCTGCCCCCTCGCCGGGACTAGCTACGAGCAGTACTTC. It specifies CACPLAGTSYEQYF.

The sample holds a few counts of this clone. For the CDR3, the DNA is TGTGCCAGCTCCGACAGGGGGCTCGGAGATGAAGCTTTCTTT. Encoded protein: CASSDRGLGDEAFF. The chain employs TRBV18 and TRBJ1-1, with TRBD1 identical over 10 bases. CDR3 length equals 14 residues. After removal of 6 bases from V and 7 bases from J, the junction contained 8 bases not matched to a gene. The germline CDR1 and CDR2 sequences are KGHSH and LQKENI.

The gene calls are TRBV10-1 and TRBJ1-4; D remains unclear. Trimming cost V 0 bases and J 0 bases, with 5 bases left between them. The CDR3 is made up of 15 amino acids. The germline V gene encodes CDR1 WNHNN and CDR2 SYGVQD (reference sequence). CDR3 bases: TGCGCCAGCAGTGAGTCGCGTCCAACTAATGAAAAACTGTTTTTT. This gives the protein CASSESRPTNEKLFF.

This clone was detected once. The chain is built from TRBV30 and TRBJ2-5, with D possibly TRBD1 on 5 matching bases. CDR1 GTSNPN and CDR2 SVGIG come from the germline V gene (reference sequence). This CDR3 is built from 13 residues. Trimming removed 0 bases from V and 4 bases from J, with 9 bases in between. CDR3 coding DNA: TGTGCCTGGAGTGTGTTAAGGGGAGAGACCCAGTACTTC. Translated, it gives CAWSVLRGETQYF.

This chain connects TRBV2 to TRBJ2-2; 10 positions match TRBD2. The V and J ends lost 2 bases and 6 bases, in that order; junction bases with no gene match: 3. CDR3 length: 15 residues. CDR1 is SNHLY, CDR2 FYNNEI, per germline. The CDR3 is CASSESGRGAGELFF. In DNA form, the CDR3 reads TGTGCCAGCAGTGAAAGCGGGAGGGGGGCCGGGGAGCTGTTTTTT.

This clone has more than one count but fewer than ten. The V gene is TRBV15, the J gene TRBJ2-2; 8 bases match TRBD2. V dropped 4 bases and J dropped 1; count of bases not matched to a gene: 11. Germline V CDR1 and CDR2: LNHNV, YYDKDF (reference sequence). CDR3 length: 18 amino acids. The CDR3, as DNA: TGTGCCACCAGCATAGGAGGACTAGCCCGAGGGAACACCGGGGAGCTGTTTTTT. Translated: CATSIGGLARGNTGELFF.

J is TRBJ2-3 and V is TRBV6-1; 9 nucleotides match TRBD2. CDR1 is MNHNS, CDR2 SASEGT, per germline. This CDR3 has 15 amino acids. V shed 5 bases and J 6 bases; nucleotides not matched to a gene: 9. In DNA form, the CDR3 reads TGTGCCAGCAGTTCGACTAGCGGAGGGGGGGATACGCAGTATTTT. Protein sequence: CASSSTSGGGDTQYF.

The rearrangement uses TRBV4-3 and TRBJ1-3; D remains ambiguous. The V end was cut by 1 base, the J end by 2 bases, with 9 bases between. Germline loops: CDR1 LGHNA, CDR2 YSLEER. The CDR3 is made up of 15 amino acids. The CDR3 DNA reads as TGCGCCAGCAGCCAAGCGCTCTATACTGGAAACACCATATATTTT. This encodes CASSQALYTGNTIYF.

DNA for the CDR3: TGCGCCAGCAGTGAGACCGGGAGGGGGGACACTGAAGCTTTCTTT. It is translated as CASSETGRGDTEAFF. This chain uses TRBV10-2 with TRBJ1-1; TRBD1 is a possible D gene (6 bases). V lost 2 bases and J lost 3, with 13 bases in between. The CDR3 runs 15 residues. Germline CDR1 is WSHSY and CDR2 is SAAADI.

This chain connects TRBV30 to TRBJ1-6; 7 positions match TRBD1. The germline CDR1 and CDR2 sequences are GTSNPN and SVGIG (reference sequence). The CDR3 extends over 14 amino acids. V was clipped by 2 bases and J by 7 bases; unmatched bases: 5. DNA of the CDR3: TGTGCCTGGAGTCCCGGAGGGGGCAATTCACCCCTCCACTTT. Translating it yields CAWSPGGGNSPLHF.

Concerning this clone: The junction does not match germline at one end; this may be a read error. This CDR3 reads CSSSPLPGQRNEKLFF. The CDR3 bases are TGTTCCAGCAGTCCACTTCCGGGACAGAGGAATGAAAAACTGTTTTTT. The V call is TRBV7-9, the J call TRBJ1-4; the match to TRBD1 covers 7 bases. This CDR3 is built from 16 residues. Germline assignment: CDR1 SEHNR and CDR2 FQNEAQ (reference sequence).

The V call is TRBV7-2, the J call TRBJ1-1; no clear D gene. Germline values: CDR1 SGHTA, CDR2 FQGNSA. The CDR3 is made up of 13 amino acids. Trimming left V 5 bases short and J 7 bases short, with 14 bases between. CDR3 DNA sequence: TGTGCCAGCAGCCTCCAGCGGGATGGTGAAGCTTTCTTT. It translates to CASSLQRDGEAFF. Full variable domain (missing parts from reference TRBV7-2 and TRBJ1-1): GAGVSQSPSNKVTEKGKDVELRCDPISGHTALYWYRQSLGQGLEFLIYFQGNSAPDKSGLPSDRFSAERTGGSVSTLTIQRTQQEDSAVYLCASSLQRDGEAFFGQGTRLTVV.